This T cell receptor beta chain is from a study of neurological immune-mediated disorders. This CDR3 spans 13 amino acids. Germline CDR1 reads SGDLS; CDR2 reads YYNGEE. Trimming cost V 4 bases and J 7 bases, with 9 bases left between them. TCRdb processed the 5' RACE reads anew with MiXCR; each CDR3 protein has one entry. The sample holds 35,000 to 50,000 distinct CDR3 sequences, more than 14% seen once. The sample comprised CD4+ T cells from blood. The chain couples TRBV9 to TRBJ1-6; the D is unclear. The sequence derives from a woman aged 55-70 years with HTLV-1-associated myelopathy (HAM/TSP). The CDR3 bases are TGTGCCAGCAGCATACGTTGGAATTCACCCCTCCACTTT. This translates into CASSIRWNSPLHF.